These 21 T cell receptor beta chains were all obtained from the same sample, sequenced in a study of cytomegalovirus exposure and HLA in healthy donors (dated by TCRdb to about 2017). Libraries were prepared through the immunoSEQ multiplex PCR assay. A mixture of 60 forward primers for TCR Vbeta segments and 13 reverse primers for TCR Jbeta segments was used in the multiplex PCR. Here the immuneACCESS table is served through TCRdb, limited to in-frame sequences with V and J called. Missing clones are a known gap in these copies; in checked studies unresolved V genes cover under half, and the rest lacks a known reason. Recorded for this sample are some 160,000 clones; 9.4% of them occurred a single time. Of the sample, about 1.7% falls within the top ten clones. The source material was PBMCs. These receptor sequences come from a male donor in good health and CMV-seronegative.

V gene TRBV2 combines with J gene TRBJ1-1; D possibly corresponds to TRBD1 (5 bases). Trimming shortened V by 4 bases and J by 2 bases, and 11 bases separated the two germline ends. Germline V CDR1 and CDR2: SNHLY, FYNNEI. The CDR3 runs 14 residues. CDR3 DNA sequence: TGTGCCAGCAGTGGACGACAGTTAAACACTGAAGCTTTCTTT. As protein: CASSGRQLNTEAFF.

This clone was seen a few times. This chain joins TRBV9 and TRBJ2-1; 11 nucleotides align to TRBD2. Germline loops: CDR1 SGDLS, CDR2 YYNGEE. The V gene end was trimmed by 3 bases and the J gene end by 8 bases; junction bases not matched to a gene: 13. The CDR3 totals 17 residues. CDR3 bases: TGTGCCAGCAGCGCCCTCTTGCCTAGCGGGAGGAGGGATGAGCAGTTCTTC. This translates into CASSALLPSGRRDEQFF.

CDR3 sequence: CASSWGTGDEQYF. CDR3 bases: TGCGCCAGCAGCTGGGGCACAGGGGACGAGCAGTACTTC. The chain has TRBV5-1 and TRBJ2-7, with 7 bases identical to TRBD1. V lost 3 bases and J lost 5; bases outside the gene matches: 5. The length of the CDR3 is 13 residues. Germline CDR1 is SGHRS and CDR2 is YFSETQ.

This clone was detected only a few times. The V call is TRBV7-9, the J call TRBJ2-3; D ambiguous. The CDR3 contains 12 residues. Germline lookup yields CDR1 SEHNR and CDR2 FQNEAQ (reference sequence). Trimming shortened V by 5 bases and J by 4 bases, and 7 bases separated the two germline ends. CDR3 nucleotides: TGTGCCAGCAGCCCTCTAGCAGATACGCAGTATTTT. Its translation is CASSPLADTQYF.

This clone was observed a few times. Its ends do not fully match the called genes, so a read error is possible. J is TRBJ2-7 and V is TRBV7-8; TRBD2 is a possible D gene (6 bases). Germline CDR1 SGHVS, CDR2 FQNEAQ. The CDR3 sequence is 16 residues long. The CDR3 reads CASTLSFTVGTYEQYF. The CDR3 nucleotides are TGTGCCAGCACCTTATCTTTCACGGTGGGGACTTACGAGCAGTACTTC.

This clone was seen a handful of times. For the CDR3, the DNA is TGTGCCAGCAGTCCCAGGACAGGCCTGCGGGAGCAGTACTTC. It encodes CASSPRTGLREQYF. The genes are TRBV28 and TRBJ2-7, with 7 bases identical to TRBD1. Germline lookup yields CDR1 MDHEN and CDR2 SYDVKM. Trimming cost V 5 bases and J 7 bases; bases outside gene matches: 11. The CDR3 spans 14 residues.

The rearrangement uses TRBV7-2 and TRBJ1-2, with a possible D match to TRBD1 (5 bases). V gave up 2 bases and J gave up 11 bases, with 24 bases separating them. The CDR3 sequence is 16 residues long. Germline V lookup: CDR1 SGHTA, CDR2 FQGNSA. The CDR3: CASSLLNAGPWAGYTF. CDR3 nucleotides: TGTGCCAGCAGCTTACTAAACGCAGGTCCTTGGGCAGGGTACACCTTC.

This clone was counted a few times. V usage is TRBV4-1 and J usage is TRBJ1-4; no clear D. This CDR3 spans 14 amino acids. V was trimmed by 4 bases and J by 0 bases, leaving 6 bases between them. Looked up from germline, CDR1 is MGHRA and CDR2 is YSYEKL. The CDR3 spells CASSLDATNEKLFF. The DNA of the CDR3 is TGCGCCAGCAGCCTAGACGCAACTAATGAAAAACTGTTTTTT.

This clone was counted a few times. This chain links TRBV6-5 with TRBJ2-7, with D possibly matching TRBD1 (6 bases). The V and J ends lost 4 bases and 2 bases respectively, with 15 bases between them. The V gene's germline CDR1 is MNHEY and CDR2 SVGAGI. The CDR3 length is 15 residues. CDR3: CASSWTAADTYEQYF. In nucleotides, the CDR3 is TGTGCCAGCAGTTGGACAGCCGCTGACACCTACGAGCAGTACTTC.

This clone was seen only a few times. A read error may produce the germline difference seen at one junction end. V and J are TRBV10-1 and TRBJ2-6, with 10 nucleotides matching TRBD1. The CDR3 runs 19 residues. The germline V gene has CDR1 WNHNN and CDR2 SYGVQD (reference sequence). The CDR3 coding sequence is TGCGCCAGCAGTGAGTCGCAAGGACAGGGGGAGTCTGGGGCCAACATCCTGACTTTC. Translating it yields CASSESQGQGESGANILTF.

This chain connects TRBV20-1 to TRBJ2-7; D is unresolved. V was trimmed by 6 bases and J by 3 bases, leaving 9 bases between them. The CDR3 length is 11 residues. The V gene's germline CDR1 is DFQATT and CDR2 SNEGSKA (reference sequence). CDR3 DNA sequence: TGCAGTGCCCCCCACAGCTACGAGCAGTACTTC. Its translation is CSAPHSYEQYF.

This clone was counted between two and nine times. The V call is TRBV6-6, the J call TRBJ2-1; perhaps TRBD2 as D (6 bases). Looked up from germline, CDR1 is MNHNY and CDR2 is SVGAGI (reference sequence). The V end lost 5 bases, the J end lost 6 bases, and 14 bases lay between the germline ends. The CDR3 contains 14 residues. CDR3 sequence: CASSHDLAPNEQFF. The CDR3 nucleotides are TGTGCCAGCAGTCATGATCTAGCGCCCAATGAGCAGTTCTTC.

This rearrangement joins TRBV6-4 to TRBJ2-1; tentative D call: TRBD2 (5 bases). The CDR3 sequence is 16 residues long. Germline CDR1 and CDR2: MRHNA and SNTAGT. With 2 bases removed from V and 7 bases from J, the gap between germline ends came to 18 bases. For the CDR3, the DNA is TGTGCCAGCAGTGACAATGGGCGGGCGTTTGGGAATGAGCAGTTCTTC. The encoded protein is CASSDNGRAFGNEQFF.

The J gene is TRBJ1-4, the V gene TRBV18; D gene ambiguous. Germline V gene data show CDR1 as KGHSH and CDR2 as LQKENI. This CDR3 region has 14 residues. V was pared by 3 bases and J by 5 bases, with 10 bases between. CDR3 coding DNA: TGTGCCAGCTCACCCAGCGGGTTGAATGAAAAACTGTTTTTT. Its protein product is CASSPSGLNEKLFF.

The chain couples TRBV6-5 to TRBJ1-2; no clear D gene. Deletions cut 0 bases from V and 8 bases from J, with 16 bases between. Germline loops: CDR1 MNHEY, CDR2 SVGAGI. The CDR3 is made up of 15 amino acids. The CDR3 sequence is CASSYSLATTGGYTF. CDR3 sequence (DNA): TGTGCCAGCAGTTACTCATTGGCGACCACCGGGGGCTACACCTTC.

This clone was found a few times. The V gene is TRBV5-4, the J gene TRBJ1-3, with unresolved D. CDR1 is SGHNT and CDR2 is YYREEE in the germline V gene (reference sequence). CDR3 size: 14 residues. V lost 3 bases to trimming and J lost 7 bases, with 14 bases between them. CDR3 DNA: TGTGCCAGCAGCTCCGGACTGGAGGAGAACACCATATATTTT. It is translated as CASSSGLEENTIYF.

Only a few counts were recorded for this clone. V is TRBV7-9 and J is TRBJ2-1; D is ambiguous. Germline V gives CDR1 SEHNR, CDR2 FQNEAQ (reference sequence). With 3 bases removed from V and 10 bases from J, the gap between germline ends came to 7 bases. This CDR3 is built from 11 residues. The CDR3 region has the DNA TGTGCCAGCAGCTTTTCGCGAGAGCAGTTCTTC. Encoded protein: CASSFSREQFF.

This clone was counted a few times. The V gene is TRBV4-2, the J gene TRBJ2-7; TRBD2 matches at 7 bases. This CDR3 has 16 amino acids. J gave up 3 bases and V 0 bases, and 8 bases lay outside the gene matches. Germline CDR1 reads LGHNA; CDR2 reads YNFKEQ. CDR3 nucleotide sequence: TGTGCCAGCAGCCAAGATCTGGCTAGCGGCTTCTACGAGCAGTACTTC. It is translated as CASSQDLASGFYEQYF.

In DNA form, the CDR3 reads TGTGCCAGCAGCCCTGACAGGGGGCGGTACGAGCAGTACTTC. It encodes CASSPDRGRYEQYF. The V and J genes are TRBV7-2 and TRBJ2-7, with 10 bases matching TRBD1. V lost 5 bases and J lost 4; bases outside the gene matches: 5. Germline V gene sequence: CDR1 SGHTA, CDR2 FQGNSA. The length of the CDR3 is 14 residues.

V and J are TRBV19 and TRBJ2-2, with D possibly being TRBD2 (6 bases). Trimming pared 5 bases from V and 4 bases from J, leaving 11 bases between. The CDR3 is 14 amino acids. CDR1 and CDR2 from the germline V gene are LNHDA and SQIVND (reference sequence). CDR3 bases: TGTGCCAGTAGTCGGGGGACTCTCACCGGGGAGCTGTTTTTT. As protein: CASSRGTLTGELFF.

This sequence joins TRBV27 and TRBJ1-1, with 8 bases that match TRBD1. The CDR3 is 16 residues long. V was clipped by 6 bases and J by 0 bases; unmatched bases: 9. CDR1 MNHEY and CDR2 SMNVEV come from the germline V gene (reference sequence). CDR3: CASRPTGGSMNTEAFF. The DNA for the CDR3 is TGTGCCAGCAGGCCAACAGGGGGGAGCATGAACACTGAAGCTTTCTTT.